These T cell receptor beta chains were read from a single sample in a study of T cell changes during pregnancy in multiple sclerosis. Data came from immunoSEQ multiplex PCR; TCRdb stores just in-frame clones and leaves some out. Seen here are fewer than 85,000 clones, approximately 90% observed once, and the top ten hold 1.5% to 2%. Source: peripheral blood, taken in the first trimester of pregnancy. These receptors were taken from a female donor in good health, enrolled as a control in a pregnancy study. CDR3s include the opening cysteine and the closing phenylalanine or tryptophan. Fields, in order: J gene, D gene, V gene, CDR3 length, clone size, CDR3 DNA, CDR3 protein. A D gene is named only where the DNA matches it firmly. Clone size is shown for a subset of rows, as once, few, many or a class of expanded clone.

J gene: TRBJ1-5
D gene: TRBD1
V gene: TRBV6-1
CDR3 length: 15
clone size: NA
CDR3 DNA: TGTGCCAGCAGTGAAATGGGACAGGGGTATCAGCCCCAGCATTTT
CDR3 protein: CASSEMGQGYQPQHF

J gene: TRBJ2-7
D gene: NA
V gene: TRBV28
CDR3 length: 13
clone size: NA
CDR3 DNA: TGTGCCGCCCTAGGGTCGGGCGGGGACGAGCAGTACTTC
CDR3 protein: CAALGSGGDEQYF

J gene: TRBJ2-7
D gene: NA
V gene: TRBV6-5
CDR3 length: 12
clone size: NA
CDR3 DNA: TGTGCCAGCAGCAGGGGAGCCTACGAGCAGTACTTC
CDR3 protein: CASSRGAYEQYF

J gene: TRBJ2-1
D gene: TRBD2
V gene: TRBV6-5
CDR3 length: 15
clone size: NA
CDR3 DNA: TGTGCCAGCAGTTATTTAGCGGGAGGGCGTAATGAGCAGTTCTTC
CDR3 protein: CASSYLAGGRNEQFF

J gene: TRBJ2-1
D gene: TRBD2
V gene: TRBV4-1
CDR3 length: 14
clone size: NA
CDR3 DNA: TGCGCCACCTCGCGGACTAGCAAGGAGAATGAGCAGTTCTTC
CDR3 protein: CATSRTSKENEQFF

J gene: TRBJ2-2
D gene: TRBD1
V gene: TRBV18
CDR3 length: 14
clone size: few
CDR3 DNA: TGTGCCAGCGAGGGACAGGGAGGAACCGGGGAGCTGTTTTTT
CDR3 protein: CASEGQGGTGELFF

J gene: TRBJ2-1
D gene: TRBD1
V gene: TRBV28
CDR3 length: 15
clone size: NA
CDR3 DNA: TGTGCCAGCAGTCTTCCGGGACAGGGGATTAATGAGCAGTTCTTC
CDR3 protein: CASSLPGQGINEQFF

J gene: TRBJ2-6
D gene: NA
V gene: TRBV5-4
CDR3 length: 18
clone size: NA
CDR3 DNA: TGTGCCAGCAGCTCCCCGGGGACACAGAAAGGTGGGGCCAACGTCCTGACTTTC
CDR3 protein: CASSSPGTQKGGANVLTF

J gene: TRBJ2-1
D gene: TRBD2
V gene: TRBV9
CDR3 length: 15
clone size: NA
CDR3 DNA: TGTGCCAGCAGCGTAGGTCTAGCGGGGGACAATGAGCAGTTCTTC
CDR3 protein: CASSVGLAGDNEQFF

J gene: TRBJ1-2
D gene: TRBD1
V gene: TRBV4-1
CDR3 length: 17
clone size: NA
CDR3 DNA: TGCGCCAGCAGCCACCAAGTGGACAGGGGATATAACTATGGCTACACCTTC
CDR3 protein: CASSHQVDRGYNYGYTF

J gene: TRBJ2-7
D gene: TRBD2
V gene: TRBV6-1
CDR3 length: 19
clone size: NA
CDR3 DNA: TGTGCCAGCAGTGAAAACTTGGGACTAGCGGGGACTAGCTCCTACGAGCAGTACTTC
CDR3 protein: CASSENLGLAGTSSYEQYF

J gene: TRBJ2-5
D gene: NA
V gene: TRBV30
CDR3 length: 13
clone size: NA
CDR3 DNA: TGTGCCTGGAGTGTCGAGGGGGTTGAGACCCAGTACTTC
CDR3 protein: CAWSVEGVETQYF

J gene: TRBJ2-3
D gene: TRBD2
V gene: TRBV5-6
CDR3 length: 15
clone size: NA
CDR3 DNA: TGTGCCAGCAGCTTGGCTAGCGGGAGGACAGATACGCAGTATTTT
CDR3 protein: CASSLASGRTDTQYF

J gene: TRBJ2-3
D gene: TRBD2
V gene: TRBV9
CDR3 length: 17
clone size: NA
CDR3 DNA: TGTGCCAGCAGCACCTCTCCGAGCGGGAGGGCGTGGGATACGCAGTATTTT
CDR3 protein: CASSTSPSGRAWDTQYF

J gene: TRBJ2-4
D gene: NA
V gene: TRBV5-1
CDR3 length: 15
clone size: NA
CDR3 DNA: TGCGCCAGCAGCTCCGTCCGACTAGCCAAAAACATTCAGTACTTC
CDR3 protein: CASSSVRLAKNIQYF

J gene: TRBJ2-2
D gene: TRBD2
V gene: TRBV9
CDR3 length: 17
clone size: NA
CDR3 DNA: TGTGCCAGCAGCCCATTTTGGACTAGTGGAAACACCGGGGAGCTGTTTTTT
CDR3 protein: CASSPFWTSGNTGELFF

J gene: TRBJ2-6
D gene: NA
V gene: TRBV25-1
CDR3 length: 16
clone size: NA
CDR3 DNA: TGTGCCAGCAGTGACGGAGGGTACTCTGGGGCCAACGTCCTGACTTTC
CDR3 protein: CASSDGGYSGANVLTF

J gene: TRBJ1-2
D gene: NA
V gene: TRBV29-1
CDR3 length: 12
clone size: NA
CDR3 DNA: TGCAGCGTGGGGGGGCCGAGGGATGGCTACACCTTC
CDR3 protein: CSVGGPRDGYTF

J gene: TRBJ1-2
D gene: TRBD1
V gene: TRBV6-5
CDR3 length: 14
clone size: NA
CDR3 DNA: TGTGCCAGCAGTCTCGACAGGGAATTTTCTGGCTACACCTTC
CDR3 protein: CASSLDREFSGYTF

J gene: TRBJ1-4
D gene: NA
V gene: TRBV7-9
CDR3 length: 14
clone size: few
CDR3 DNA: TGTGCCAGCAGCTTACGGGGAACCAATGAAAAACTGTTTTTT
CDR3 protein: CASSLRGTNEKLFF

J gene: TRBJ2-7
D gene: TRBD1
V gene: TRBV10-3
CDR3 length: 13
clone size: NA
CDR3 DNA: TGTGCCACAAGGGGACAGGGAAGTTACGAGCAGTACTTC
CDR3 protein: CATRGQGSYEQYF

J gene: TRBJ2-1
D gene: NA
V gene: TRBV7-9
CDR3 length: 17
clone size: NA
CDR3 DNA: TGTGCCAGCAGCCCGCCCAGTGGCGGGCGTTCATACAATGAGCAGTTCTTC
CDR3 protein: CASSPPSGGRSYNEQFF

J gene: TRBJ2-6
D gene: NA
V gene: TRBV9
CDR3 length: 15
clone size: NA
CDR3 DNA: TGTGCCAGCAGCGTAGCGGGGTCTGGGGCCAACGTCCTGACTTTC
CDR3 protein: CASSVAGSGANVLTF

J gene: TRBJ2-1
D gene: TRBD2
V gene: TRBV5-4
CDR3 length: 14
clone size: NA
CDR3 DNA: TGTGCCAGCAGCCTACCTTCCCCGGGACTAGAGCAGTTCTTC
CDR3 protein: CASSLPSPGLEQFF

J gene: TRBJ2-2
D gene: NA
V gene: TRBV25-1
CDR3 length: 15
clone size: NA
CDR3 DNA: TGTGCCAGCAGTGAGACCAGGGTGAACACCGGGGAGCTGTTTTTT
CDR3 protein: CASSETRVNTGELFF

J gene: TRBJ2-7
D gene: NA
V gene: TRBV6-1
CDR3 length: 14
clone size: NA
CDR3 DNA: TGTGCCAGCAGTGCCTCGGGACTGATTTACGAGCAGTACTTC
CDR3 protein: CASSASGLIYEQYF

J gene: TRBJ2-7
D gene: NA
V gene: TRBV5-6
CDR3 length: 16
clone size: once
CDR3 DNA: TGTGCCAGCAGCCTCTTTTCAGGGGAAACCGCCTACGAGCAGTACTTC
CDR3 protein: CASSLFSGETAYEQYF

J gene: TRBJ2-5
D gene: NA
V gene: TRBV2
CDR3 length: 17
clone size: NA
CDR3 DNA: TGTGCCAGCAGCACAATCTCCGGGACACCTTACCAAGAGACCCAGTACTTC
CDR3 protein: CASSTISGTPYQETQYF

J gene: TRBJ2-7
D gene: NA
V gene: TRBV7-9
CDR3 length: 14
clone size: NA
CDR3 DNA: TGTGCCAGTTCGGGACTGCGTGGGGCCTACGAGCAGTACTTC
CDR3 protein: CASSGLRGAYEQYF

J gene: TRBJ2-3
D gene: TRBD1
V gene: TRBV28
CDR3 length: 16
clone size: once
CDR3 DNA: TGTGCCAGCAGTCTAACCGGACAGGGCAAGACAGATACGCAGTATTTT
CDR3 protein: CASSLTGQGKTDTQYF

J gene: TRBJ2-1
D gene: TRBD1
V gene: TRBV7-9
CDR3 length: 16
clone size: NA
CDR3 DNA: TGTGCCAGCAGCTTAGCTAGGACAGGGTGGAACAATGAGCAGTTCTTC
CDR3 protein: CASSLARTGWNNEQFF

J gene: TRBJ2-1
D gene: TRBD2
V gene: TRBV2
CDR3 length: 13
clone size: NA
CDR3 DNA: TGTGCCAGCAGCTGGACTAGGTCGAAAGAGCAGTTCTTC
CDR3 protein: CASSWTRSKEQFF

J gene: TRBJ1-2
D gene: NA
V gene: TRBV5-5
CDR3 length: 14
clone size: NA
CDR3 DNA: TGTGCCAGCAGCTTTTGGACTAGGCACTATGGCTACACCTTC
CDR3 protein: CASSFWTRHYGYTF

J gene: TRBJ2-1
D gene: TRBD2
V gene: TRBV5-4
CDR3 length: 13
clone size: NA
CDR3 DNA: TGTGCCAGCAGCCGAGGGACTAGCGATGAGCAGTTCTTC
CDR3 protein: CASSRGTSDEQFF

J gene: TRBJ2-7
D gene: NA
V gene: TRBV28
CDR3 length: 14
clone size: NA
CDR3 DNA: TGTGCCAGCACCGGGACATACGAAACCTACGAGCAGTACTTC
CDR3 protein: CASTGTYETYEQYF

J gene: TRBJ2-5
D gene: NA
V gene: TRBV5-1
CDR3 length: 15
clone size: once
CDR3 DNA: TGCGCCAGCAGCTTGGAGCCGGCAGGTCAAGAGACCCAGTACTTC
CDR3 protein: CASSLEPAGQETQYF

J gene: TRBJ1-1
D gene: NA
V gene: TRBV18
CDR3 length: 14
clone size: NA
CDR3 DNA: TGTGCCAGCCAAATTGCCTCGGGGAGAACTGAAGCTTTCTTT
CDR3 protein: CASQIASGRTEAFF

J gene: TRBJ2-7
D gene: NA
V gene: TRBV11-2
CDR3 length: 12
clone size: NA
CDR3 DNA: TGTGCCAGCAGCTCGGGTACCTACGAGCAGTACTTC
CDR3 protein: CASSSGTYEQYF

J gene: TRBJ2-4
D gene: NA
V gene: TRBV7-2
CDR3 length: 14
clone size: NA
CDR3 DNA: TGTGCCAGCAGCCCCGGTGGGGCCTGGGCCATTCAGTACTTC
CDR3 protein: CASSPGGAWAIQYF

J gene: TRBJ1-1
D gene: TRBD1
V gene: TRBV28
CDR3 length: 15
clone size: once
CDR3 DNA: TGTGCCAGCAGGGCCCGGGACAGATGGAACACTGAAGCTTTCTTT
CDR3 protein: CASRARDRWNTEAFF

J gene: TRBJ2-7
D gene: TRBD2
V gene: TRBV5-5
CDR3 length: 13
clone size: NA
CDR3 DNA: TGTGCCAGCACTTCCGGGGGGGGCGGGGAGCAGTACTTC
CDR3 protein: CASTSGGGGEQYF

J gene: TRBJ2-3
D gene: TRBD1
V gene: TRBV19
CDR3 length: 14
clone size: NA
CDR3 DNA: TGTGCCAGTAGTAAGGACAGGGGAACAGATACGCAGTATTTT
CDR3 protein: CASSKDRGTDTQYF

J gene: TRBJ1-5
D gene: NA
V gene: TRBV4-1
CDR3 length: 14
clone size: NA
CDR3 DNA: TGCGCCAGCAGCCCCCCAGGGTCCCATCAGCCCCAGCATTTT
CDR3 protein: CASSPPGSHQPQHF

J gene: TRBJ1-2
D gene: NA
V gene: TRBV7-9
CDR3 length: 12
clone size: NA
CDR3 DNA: TGTGCCAGCAGCAGCACGTTTGGTGGCTACACCTTC
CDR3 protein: CASSSTFGGYTF

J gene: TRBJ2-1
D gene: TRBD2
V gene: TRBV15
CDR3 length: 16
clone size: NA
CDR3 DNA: TGTGCCACCAGCCGTGGGGAGGGCGGGAGTTCGGATGAGCAGTTCTTC
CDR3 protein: CATSRGEGGSSDEQFF

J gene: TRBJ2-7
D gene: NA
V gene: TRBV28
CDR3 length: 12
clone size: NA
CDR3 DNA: TGTGCCAGCAAGTCGGGAAGCTACGAGCAGTACTTC
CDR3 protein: CASKSGSYEQYF

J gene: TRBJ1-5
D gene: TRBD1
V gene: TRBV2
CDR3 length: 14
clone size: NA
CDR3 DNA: TGTGCCAGCATCCCCGACAGGGGGCATCAGCCCCAGCATTTT
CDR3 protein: CASIPDRGHQPQHF

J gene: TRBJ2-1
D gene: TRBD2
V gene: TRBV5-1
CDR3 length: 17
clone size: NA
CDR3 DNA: TGCGCCAGCAGCTTCACCGGGACTAGCGGCCCCAAGAAGGTGCAGTTCTTC
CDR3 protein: CASSFTGTSGPKKVQFF

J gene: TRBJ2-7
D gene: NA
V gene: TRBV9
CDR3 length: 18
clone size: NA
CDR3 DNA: TGTGCCAGCAGCCCCACAATGAGGGCCACTTTCGCCCGGGGCGAGCAGTACTTC
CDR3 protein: CASSPTMRATFARGEQYF

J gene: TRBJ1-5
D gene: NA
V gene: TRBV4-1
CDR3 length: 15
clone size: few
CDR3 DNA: TGCGCCAGCAGCCAAGAGGGCAGTATCAATCAGCCCCAGCATTTT
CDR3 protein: CASSQEGSINQPQHF